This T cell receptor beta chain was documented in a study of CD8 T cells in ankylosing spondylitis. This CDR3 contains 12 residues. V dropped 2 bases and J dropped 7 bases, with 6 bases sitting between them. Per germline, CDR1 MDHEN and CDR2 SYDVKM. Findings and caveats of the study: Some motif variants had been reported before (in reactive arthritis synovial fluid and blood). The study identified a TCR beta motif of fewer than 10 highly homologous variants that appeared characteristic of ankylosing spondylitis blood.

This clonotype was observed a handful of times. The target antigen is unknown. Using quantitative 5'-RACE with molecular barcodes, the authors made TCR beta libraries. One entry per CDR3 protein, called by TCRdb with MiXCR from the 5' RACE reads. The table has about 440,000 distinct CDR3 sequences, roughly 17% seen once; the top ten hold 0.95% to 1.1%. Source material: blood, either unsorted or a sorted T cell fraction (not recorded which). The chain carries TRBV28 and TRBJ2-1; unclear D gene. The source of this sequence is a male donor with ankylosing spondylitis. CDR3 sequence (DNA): TGTGCCAGCAGTTTACCGAGAAATGAGCAGTTCTTC. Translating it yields CASSLPRNEQFF.